This T cell receptor (beta chain) is from a study of long-term antiretroviral therapy in people with HIV. Study context: Initial samples were collected about a decade before the 2015 immediate-ART recommendation.

In its sample, this clone was seen once. Its antigen remains unknown. Germline CDR1 and CDR2: MNHEY and SVGAGI. CDR3 length: 15 amino acids. V dropped 6 bases and J dropped 4 bases, with 18 bases sitting between them. Running of the v3.0 immunoSEQ assay took place at survey level. Some clones are missing from TCRdb's copy, which holds only in-frame ones; the method was immunoSEQ multiplex PCR. The sample records about 33,000 clones, about 83% being singletons. Findings and caveats of the study: Repertoires from HIV showed CDR3 length ranges narrower than those of controls. The data indicate that diversity increased after ART but remained below transplant donor controls. All time points showed a repertoire dominated by clones expanded before ART.

The specimen was unsorted PBMCs, collected 2 years after starting antiretroviral therapy. This chain uses TRBV6-5 with TRBJ1-2, with a possible D match to TRBD1 (6 bases). The TCR comes from a woman between 50 and 59 years old with HIV. CDR3 protein: CASRPLGGRGYGYTF. The CDR3 DNA follows: TGTGCCAGCAGACCCCTGGGGGGGCGCGGCTATGGCTACACCTTC.